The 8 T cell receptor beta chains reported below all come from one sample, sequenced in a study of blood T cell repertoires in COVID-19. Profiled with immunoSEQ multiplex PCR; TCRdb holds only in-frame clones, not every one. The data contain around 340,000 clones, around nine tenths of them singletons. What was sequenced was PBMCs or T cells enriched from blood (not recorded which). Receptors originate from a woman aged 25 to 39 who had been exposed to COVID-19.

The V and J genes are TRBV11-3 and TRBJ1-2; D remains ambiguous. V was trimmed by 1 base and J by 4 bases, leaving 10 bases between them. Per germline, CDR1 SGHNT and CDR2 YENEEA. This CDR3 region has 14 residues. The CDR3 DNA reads TGTGCCAGCAGCTTAGGAACTGGTCCCTATGGCTACACCTTC. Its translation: CASSLGTGPYGYTF.

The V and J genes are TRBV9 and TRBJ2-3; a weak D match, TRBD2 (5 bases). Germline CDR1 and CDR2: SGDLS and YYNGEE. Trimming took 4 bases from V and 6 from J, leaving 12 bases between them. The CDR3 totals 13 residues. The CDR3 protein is CASSSRPGDTQYF. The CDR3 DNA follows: TGTGCCAGCAGCTCGCGACCGGGGGATACGCAGTATTTT.

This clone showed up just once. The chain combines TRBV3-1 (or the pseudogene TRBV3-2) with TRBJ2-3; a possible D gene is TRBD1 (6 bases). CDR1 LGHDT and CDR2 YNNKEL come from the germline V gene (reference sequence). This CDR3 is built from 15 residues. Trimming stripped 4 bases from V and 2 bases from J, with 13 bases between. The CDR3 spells CASSPGVGATDTQYF. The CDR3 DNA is TGTGCCAGCAGCCCCGGTGTGGGGGCCACAGATACGCAGTATTTT.

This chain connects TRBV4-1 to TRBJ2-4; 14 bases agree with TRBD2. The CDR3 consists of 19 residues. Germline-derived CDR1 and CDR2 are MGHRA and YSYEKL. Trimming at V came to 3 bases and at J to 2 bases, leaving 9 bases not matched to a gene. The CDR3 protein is CASSHTEGLAGVSKNIQYF. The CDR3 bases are TGCGCCAGCAGCCACACAGAGGGACTAGCGGGAGTATCCAAAAACATTCAGTACTTC.

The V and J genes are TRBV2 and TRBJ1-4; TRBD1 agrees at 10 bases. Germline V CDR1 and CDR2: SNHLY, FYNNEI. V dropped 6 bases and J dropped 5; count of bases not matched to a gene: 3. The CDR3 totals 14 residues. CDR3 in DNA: TGTGCCAGCAGCCAGGGACAGGGGAATGAAAAACTGTTTTTT. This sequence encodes CASSQGQGNEKLFF.

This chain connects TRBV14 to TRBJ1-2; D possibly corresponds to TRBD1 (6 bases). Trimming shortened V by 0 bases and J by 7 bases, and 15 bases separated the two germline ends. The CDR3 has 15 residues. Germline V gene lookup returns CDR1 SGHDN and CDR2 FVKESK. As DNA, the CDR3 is TGTGCCAGCAGCCAAGAGTCTGGGACACCTTTTGGCTACACCTTC. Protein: CASSQESGTPFGYTF.

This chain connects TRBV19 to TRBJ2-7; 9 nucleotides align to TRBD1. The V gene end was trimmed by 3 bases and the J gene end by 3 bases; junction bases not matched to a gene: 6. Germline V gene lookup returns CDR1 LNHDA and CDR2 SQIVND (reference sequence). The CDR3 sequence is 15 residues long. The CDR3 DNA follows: TGTGCCAGTAGTATCCCCGGGACAGGGTTCTACGAGCAGTACTTC. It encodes CASSIPGTGFYEQYF. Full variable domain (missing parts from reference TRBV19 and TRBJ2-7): DGGITQSPKYLFRKEGQNVTLSCEQNLNHDAMYWYRQDPGQGLRLIYYSQIVNDFQKGDIAEGYSVSREKKESFPLTVTSAQKNPTAFYLCASSIPGTGFYEQYFGPGTRLTVT.

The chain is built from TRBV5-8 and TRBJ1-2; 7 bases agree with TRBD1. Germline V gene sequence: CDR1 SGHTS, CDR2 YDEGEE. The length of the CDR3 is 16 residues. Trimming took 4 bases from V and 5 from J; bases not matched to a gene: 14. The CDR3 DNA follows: TGTGCCAGCAGCACCGATCCGGGACAGCGGGCTTATGGCTACACCTTC. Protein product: CASSTDPGQRAYGYTF.